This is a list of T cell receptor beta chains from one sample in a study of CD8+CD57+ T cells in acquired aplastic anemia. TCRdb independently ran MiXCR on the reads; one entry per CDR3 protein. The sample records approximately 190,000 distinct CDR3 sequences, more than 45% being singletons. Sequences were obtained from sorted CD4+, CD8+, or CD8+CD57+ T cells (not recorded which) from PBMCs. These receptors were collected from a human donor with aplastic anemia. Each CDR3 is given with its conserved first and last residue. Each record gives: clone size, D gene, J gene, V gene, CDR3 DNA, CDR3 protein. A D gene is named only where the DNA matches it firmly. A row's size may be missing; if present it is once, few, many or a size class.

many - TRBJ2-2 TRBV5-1 TGCGCCAGCACCCAGACCTCTCGGACCGGGGAGCTGTTTTTT CASTQTSRTGELFF
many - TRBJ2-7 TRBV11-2 TGTGCCAGCAGCTTAGGTTCGGGACCCTACGAGCAGTACTTC CASSLGSGPYEQYF
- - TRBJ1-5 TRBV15 TGTGCCACCAGCAGGGGTTTGGGGGTGGTGCAGCCCCAGCATTTT CATSRGLGVVQPQHF
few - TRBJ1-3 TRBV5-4 TGTGCCAGCAGCTTTAAGGGGGGACCTGGAAACACCATATATTTT CASSFKGGPGNTIYF
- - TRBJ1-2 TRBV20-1 TGCAGTGCTAGTGCCCCTTATGGCTACACCTTC CSASAPYGYTF
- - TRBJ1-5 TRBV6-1 TGTGCCAGCGGTCGGGATCAGCCCCAGCATTTT CASGRDQPQHF
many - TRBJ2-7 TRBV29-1 TGCAGCGCTCAATACAGTGCTTACGAGCAGTACTTC CSAQYSAYEQYF
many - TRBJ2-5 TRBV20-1 TGCAGTGCTAGGCGGATGAGAGGGGAGACCCAGTACTTC CSARRMRGETQYF
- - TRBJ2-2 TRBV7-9 TGTGCCAGCAGCCAAGATCTGGAGAGCGGAATCACCGGGGAGCCGTTTTTT CASSQDLESGITGEPFF
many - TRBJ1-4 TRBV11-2 TGTGCCAGCAGCCCGGACCTCCACGCGGAACTGTTTTTT CASSPDLHAELFF
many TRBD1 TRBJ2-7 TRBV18 TGTGCCAGCTCATCGGGACAGGGATACGAGCAGTACTTC CASSSGQGYEQYF
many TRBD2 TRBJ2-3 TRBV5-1 TGCGCCAGCAGCTTGGCGGGAGCGGGAGGAACAGATACGCAGTATTTT CASSLAGAGGTDTQYF
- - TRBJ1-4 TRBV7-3 TGTGCCAGCAGGGCGGAGGTTGAAAAACTGTTTTTT CASRAEVEKLFF
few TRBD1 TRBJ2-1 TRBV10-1 TGCGCCAGCAGTGCGGACAGGAACGACAATGAGCAGTTCTTC CASSADRNDNEQFF
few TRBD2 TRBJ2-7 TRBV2 TGTGCCAGCAGTGAACTAGCGGTATACTACGAGCAGTACTTC CASSELAVYYEQYF
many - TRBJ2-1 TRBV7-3 TGTGCCAGCAGCTTAGTGCCGGGAGAAGTGAATGAGCAGTTCTTC CASSLVPGEVNEQFF
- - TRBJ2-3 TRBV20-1 TGCAGTGCTAGAGATTGGGAGGGGGCCGGCACAGATACGCAGTATTTT CSARDWEGAGTDTQYF
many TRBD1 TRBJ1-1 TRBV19 TGTGCCAGTAGTCGGCAGGGGGGGAACACTGAAGCTTTCTTT CASSRQGGNTEAFF
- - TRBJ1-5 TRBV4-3 TGCGCCAGCAGCCAAGTCGTTGGGGGCAATCAGCCCCAGCATTTT CASSQVVGGNQPQHF
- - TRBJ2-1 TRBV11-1 TGTGCCAGCAGTCTCGAAGGGAGGTGCTACAATGAGCAGTTCTTC CASSLEGRCYNEQFF
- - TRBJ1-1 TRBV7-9 TGTGCCAGCAGCTTATCAGCGAACACTGAAGCTTTCTTT CASSLSANTEAFF
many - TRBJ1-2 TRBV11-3 TGTGCCAGCAGCTTCCGGGACGGCCGGGCCTTCTTC CASSFRDGRAFF
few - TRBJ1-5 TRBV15 TGTGCCACCAGCAGAGACCGGGACAGCAATCAGCCCCAGCATTTT CATSRDRDSNQPQHF
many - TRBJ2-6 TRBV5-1 TGCGCCAGCAGCTTGGAATTCCCTGGGGCCAACGTCCTGACTTTC CASSLEFPGANVLTF
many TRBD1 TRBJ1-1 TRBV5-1 TGCGCCAGCAGTAAGGGGGCGATGAACACTGAAGCTTTCTTT CASSKGAMNTEAFF
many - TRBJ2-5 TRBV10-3 TGTGCCATCAGTGCGAGTAGGCAGGGGGAGACCCAGTACTTC CAISASRQGETQYF
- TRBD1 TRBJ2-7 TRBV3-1 TGTGCCAGCAGCCAGGACGCGGGACAGGGGAGGTACGAGCAGTACTTC CASSQDAGQGRYEQYF
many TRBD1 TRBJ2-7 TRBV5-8 TGTGCCAGCAGCTTGAAGGCCCGGACAGGGAGGGAGCAGTACTTC CASSLKARTGREQYF
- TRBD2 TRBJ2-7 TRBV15 TGTGCCACCAGCAGAGATATCGGACTAGCTGTCTACGAGCAGTACTTC CATSRDIGLAVYEQYF
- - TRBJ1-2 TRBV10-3 TGTGCCGCCCGGACGGAAGGGGGCTACACCTTC CAARTEGGYTF
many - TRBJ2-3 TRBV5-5 TGTGCCAGCAGCTTAGAGGGAAAAGGGACAGATACGCAGTATTTT CASSLEGKGTDTQYF
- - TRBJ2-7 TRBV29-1 TGCAGCGTTGAAGTAGCGACAACCTACGAGCAGTACTTC CSVEVATTYEQYF
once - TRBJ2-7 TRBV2 TGTGCCAGCAGTGAGTTTCAGGGGTCCTACGAGCAGTACTTC CASSEFQGSYEQYF
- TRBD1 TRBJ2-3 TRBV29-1 TGCAGCGTTGTACGGGACAGGAACACAGATACGCAGTATTTT CSVVRDRNTDTQYF
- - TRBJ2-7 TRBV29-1 TGCAGCGTCATCCAGGCAGGCTCCTACGAGCAGTACTTC CSVIQAGSYEQYF
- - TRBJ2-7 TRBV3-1 TGTGCCAGCAGCCAAGATCGACGGGTTGAGCAGTACTTC CASSQDRRVEQYF
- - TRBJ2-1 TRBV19 TGTGCCAGTAGTATCGAGTTCACACAATCCTACAATGAGCAGTTCTTC CASSIEFTQSYNEQFF
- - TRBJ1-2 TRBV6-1 TGTGCCAGCAACGGGGGGCAGAACTATGGCTACACCTTC CASNGGQNYGYTF
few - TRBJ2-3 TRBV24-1 TGTGCCAGCTCACCCGGGACTCAAGATACGCAGTATTTT CASSPGTQDTQYF